What follows describes a single T cell receptor (beta chain). The data belong to a study of blood T cell repertoires in COVID-19. Sequenced by immunoSEQ multiplex PCR; TCRdb stores in-frame clones only, minus some. The table lists tens of thousands of clones, roughly 80% of them singletons. Sequencing was performed on peripheral blood. This sequence was found in a human donor in a cohort sampled during active or convalescent COVID-19.

The CDR3 sequence: CASSIREWVGQGPPQHF. In nucleotides, the CDR3 is TGTGCCAGTAGTATAAGGGAGTGGGTTGGACAGGGGCCGCCCCAGCATTTT. The chain links TRBV19 to TRBJ1-5; 9 bases are shared with TRBD1. This CDR3 is 17 amino acids long. The germline V gene encodes CDR1 LNHDA and CDR2 SQIVND (reference sequence). Trimming at V came to 2 bases and at J to 9 bases, leaving 14 bases not matched to a gene.